A selection of T cell receptor beta chains follows, all from one sample in a study of blood T cell repertoires in COVID-19. TCRdb keeps only in-frame clones here, not all; method: immunoSEQ multiplex PCR. The repertoire consists of 300,000 to 450,000 clones, with almost 90% occurring once and the leading ten covering approximately 1%. What was sequenced was PBMCs or T cells enriched from blood (not recorded which). Receptors were obtained from a woman in her twenties or thirties who had been exposed to COVID-19. Each CDR3 is given with its conserved first and last residue. The order of the fields is V gene, D gene, clone size, CDR3 length, J gene, CDR3 DNA, CDR3 protein. A D gene is named only where the DNA matches it firmly. Clone size is stated in some rows and not others, as once, few, many or a class when expanded.

>TRBV14|TRBD2|-|15|TRBJ2-7
TGTGCCAGCAGCCATTCAGCGGGAAGCTCCTACGAGCAGTACTTC
CASSHSAGSSYEQYF
>TRBV5-4|TRBD2|-|14|TRBJ2-7
TGTGCCAGCAGCTCCGGGACTAGCGGGACCGAGCAGTACTTC
CASSSGTSGTEQYF
>TRBV7-9|TRBD2|-|15|TRBJ2-5
TGTGCCAGCAGCTTCGGACTAGCGGGAACTGAGACCCAGTACTTC
CASSFGLAGTETQYF
>TRBV5-6|-|once|17|TRBJ1-3
TGTGCCAGCAGCTTGGTGGCGCGGGGGGGCACCGGAAACACCATATATTTT
CASSLVARGGTGNTIYF
>TRBV28|-|-|12|TRBJ1-5
TGTGCCACCCAGGGGTCTAGTCAGCCCCAGCATTTT
CATQGSSQPQHF
>TRBV19|-|-|18|TRBJ1-5
TGTGCCAGTAAGAAAGGGTGGGACGCGGGGACTGGCAATCAGCCCCAGCATTTT
CASKKGWDAGTGNQPQHF
>TRBV7-7|TRBD2|-|17|TRBJ2-5
TGTGCCAGCAGCTTAGGGGCGACTAGCGGGAGAGGAGAGACCCAGTACTTC
CASSLGATSGRGETQYF
>TRBV28|-|-|16|TRBJ2-5
TGTGCCAGCACCTTATTAGGTCGGGGTGGCGGGGAGACCCAGTACTTC
CASTLLGRGGGETQYF
>TRBV12-3/TRBV12-4|TRBD1|few|12|TRBJ1-2
TGTGCCAGCAGAAGGACAGGGAATGGCTACACCTTC
CASRRTGNGYTF
>TRBV11-2|-|-|17|TRBJ2-5
TGTGCCAGCAGCTTACCGTCTCCAACCCCAACAACGGAGACCCAGTACTTC
CASSLPSPTPTTETQYF
>TRBV19|TRBD1|-|13|TRBJ1-2
TGTGCCAGTAGTATTGGACAGGGCGGGGGCTACACCTTC
CASSIGQGGGYTF
>TRBV28|-|-|15|TRBJ1-6
TGTGCCAGCAGTTTTTACGGGTGGGATAATTCACCCCTCCACTTT
CASSFYGWDNSPLHF
>TRBV28|-|-|12|TRBJ2-7
TGTGCCAGCAGTTTGGGAGTGGGCGAGCAGTACTTC
CASSLGVGEQYF
>TRBV20-1|-|-|12|TRBJ1-1
TGCAGTGCTAGTTACAGCAACACTGAAGCTTTCTTT
CSASYSNTEAFF
>TRBV6-5|TRBD1|-|16|TRBJ1-2
TGTGCCAGCAGTTACCGACAGGGGAGAATAGACTATGGCTACACCTTC
CASSYRQGRIDYGYTF
>TRBV5-4|-|-|15|TRBJ2-3
TGTGCCAGCAGCCCCCACGGGAGAAGCACAGATACGCAGTATTTT
CASSPHGRSTDTQYF
>TRBV10-2|-|-|14|TRBJ1-1
TGCGCCAGCAGCTTTGAGGGTTTGAACACTGAAGCTTTCTTT
CASSFEGLNTEAFF
>TRBV6-1|TRBD2|-|16|TRBJ2-7
TGTGCCAGCAGTGAACTGACTAGCGGGAGGGCCGGCGAGCAGTACTTC
CASSELTSGRAGEQYF
>TRBV11-2|TRBD1|-|16|TRBJ2-7
TGTGCCAGCAGCTTAGATCCGGGACAGAGATACTACGAGCAGTACTTC
CASSLDPGQRYYEQYF
>TRBV25-1|TRBD1|once|12|TRBJ2-1
TGTGCCAGCAGACAGGGGGACAATGAGCAGTTCTTC
CASRQGDNEQFF
>TRBV28|-|-|14|TRBJ1-2
TGTGCCACCAGACGGGGGGGGGCAATCTATGGCTACACCTTC
CATRRGGAIYGYTF
>TRBV3-1/TRBV3-2|-|-|16|TRBJ2-1
TGTGCCAGCAGCCAAGCCTTCGGACAGTTCTACAATGAGCAGTTCTTC
CASSQAFGQFYNEQFF
>TRBV2|-|-|14|TRBJ1-5
TGTGCCAGCAGTGAGGGAGGGAGCAATCAGCCCCAGCATTTT
CASSEGGSNQPQHF
>TRBV9|TRBD2|-|19|TRBJ2-1
TGTGCCAGCAGCGAGGGGACTAGCGGGAGGTTCGGGTTCGGCAATGAGCAGTTCTTC
CASSEGTSGRFGFGNEQFF
>TRBV28|TRBD1|-|14|TRBJ2-7
TGTGCCACCGTTACCGGACAGGGCGGTCCCGGGCAGTACTTC
CATVTGQGGPGQYF
>TRBV28|-|-|17|TRBJ2-3
TGTGCCAGCAGTGCCGAACAGGGCGCCGGGAAGACAGATACGCAGTATTTT
CASSAEQGAGKTDTQYF
>TRBV10-1|-|-|12|TRBJ1-1
TGCGCCAGCAGTGAAGGGTCGCGGGGAGCTTTCTTT
CASSEGSRGAFF
>TRBV7-9|TRBD1|-|13|TRBJ1-2
TGTGCCAGCAGCTTGTCAGGGGGCGGTGGCTACACCTTC
CASSLSGGGGYTF
>TRBV6-5|TRBD2|-|15|TRBJ2-1
TGTGCCAGCAGTTGGGGACTAGCGGGCCTAAATGAGCAGTTCTTC
CASSWGLAGLNEQFF
>TRBV12-3/TRBV12-4|TRBD1|-|12|TRBJ2-7
TGTGCCAGCGGGGACAGGGCCTACGAGCAGTACTTC
CASGDRAYEQYF
>TRBV7-2|-|once|14|TRBJ2-7
TGTGCCAGCAGCTTAGTCGGGGGGCTATACGAGCAGTACTTC
CASSLVGGLYEQYF
>TRBV7-9|-|-|15|TRBJ1-2
TGTGCCAGCAGCCTCTCCACAGGGACTAACTATGGCTACACCTTC
CASSLSTGTNYGYTF
>TRBV5-4|TRBD1|once|16|TRBJ1-1
TGTGCCAGCAGAAAAGGGGACAGGGGAGGGGACACTGAAGCTTTCTTT
CASRKGDRGGDTEAFF
>TRBV27|TRBD1|-|15|TRBJ2-3
TGTGCCAGCCTAGGACAGGGGACACCCACAGATACGCAGTATTTT
CASLGQGTPTDTQYF
>TRBV19|-|-|15|TRBJ2-4
TGTGCCAGTAGTATAGAGCAGGGAGCCAAAAACATTCAGTACTTC
CASSIEQGAKNIQYF
>TRBV10-3|-|-|14|TRBJ1-5
TGTGCCATCAGTGAGGCATGGGGAGTTCAGCCCCAGCATTTT
CAISEAWGVQPQHF
>TRBV28|TRBD2|-|15|TRBJ2-1
TGTGCCAGCAGTTTAGGACTAGCGAACGCCCGTAGGCAGTTCTTC
CASSLGLANARRQFF
>TRBV6-4|-|-|13|TRBJ2-4
TGTGCCAGCAGCGCCTCGCTCCAGGGTCGACTGTACTTC
CASSASLQGRLYF
>TRBV28|TRBD1|once|15|TRBJ1-1
TGTGCCAGCAGTTTAGGGGGACAGGGACGGACTGAAGCTTTCTTT
CASSLGGQGRTEAFF
>TRBV5-1|TRBD2|once|15|TRBJ2-7
TGCGCCAGCAGCTTGGGGGCGGGAGGGACCTACGAGCAGTACTTC
CASSLGAGGTYEQYF
>TRBV28|TRBD2|-|14|TRBJ2-7
TGTGCCAGCAGTCCTTCGGGACTAGTCTTCGAGCAGTACTTC
CASSPSGLVFEQYF
>TRBV9|TRBD2|once|20|TRBJ2-3
TGTGCCAGCAGCGAGTCAACCGGGACTAGCGGGAGAATAATAACAGATACGCAGTATTTT
CASSESTGTSGRIITDTQYF
>TRBV5-1|-|-|17|TRBJ2-1
TGCGCCAGCAGCTTGGCCGGCGTTCACAGCTCCTACAATGAGCAGTTCTTC
CASSLAGVHSSYNEQFF
>TRBV27|-|-|13|TRBJ2-1
TGTGCCAGCAGCCGTCCTAGAGACAATGAGCAGTTCTTC
CASSRPRDNEQFF
>TRBV5-8|-|-|15|TRBJ1-5
TGTGCCAGCAGCTTGTCTCCCCGGCGGAGTCAGCCCCAGCATTTT
CASSLSPRRSQPQHF
>TRBV28|TRBD2|-|15|TRBJ2-1
TGTGCCAGCAGTCCCAGCGGGGGGCTCTACAATGAGCAGTTCTTC
CASSPSGGLYNEQFF
>TRBV6-1|TRBD1|once|14|TRBJ2-5
TGTGCCAGCAGTGATAACAGGGGGAAAGAGACCCAGTACTTC
CASSDNRGKETQYF
>TRBV2|TRBD1|-|15|TRBJ2-5
TGTGCCAGCAGTGAAGAGCAGGGGGCGTGGGAGACCCAGTACTTC
CASSEEQGAWETQYF
>TRBV27|TRBD1|-|15|TRBJ1-2
TGTGCCAGCAGGGGACAGGGCCAGTCCGGGTATGGCTACACCTTC
CASRGQGQSGYGYTF
>TRBV27|-|-|15|TRBJ1-3
TGTGCCAGCAGTTTATCACCAGGGATGGGAAACACCATATATTTT
CASSLSPGMGNTIYF